The 8 T cell receptor beta chains in this list originate from one sample, sequenced in a study of CD8 T cells in ankylosing spondylitis (TCRdb year 2017). Broad study findings and their caveats: A TCR beta motif made up of several highly homologous amino acid variants appeared to be characteristic of blood from ankylosing spondylitis patients.

Library creation used 5' RACE. Sequencing used an Illumina HiSeq 2500. TCRdb handled the public reads itself, with Q25 trimming in fastp and clone calling in MiXCR, and kept productive beta chains. Under each unique CDR3 protein, matching rows form one entry showing the most common genes and DNA. Present in this sample are 350,000 or so distinct CDR3 sequences, 8% of which were seen just once. Approximately 14% of the sample is in the top ten clones. For these receptors, no antigen is known. The sample comprised blood, either unsorted or a sorted T cell fraction (not recorded which). The receptors here all came from a male donor with ankylosing spondylitis.

The chain couples TRBV7-3 to TRBJ2-5; 7 bases agree with TRBD2. With V trimmed by 5 bases and J by 1 base, 7 bases remained unmatched. The CDR3 runs to 15 residues. Germline CDR1 reads SGHTA; CDR2 reads FQGTGA. The DNA for the CDR3 is TGTGCCAGCAGCCCGGGACTACCTGGCCAAGAGACCCAGTACTTC. Translation: CASSPGLPGQETQYF. The full variable domain, completed using reference TRBV7-3 and TRBJ2-5, is GAGVSQTPSNKVTEKGKYVELRCDPISGHTALYWYRQSLGQGPEFLIYFQGTGAADDSGLPNDRFFAVRPEGSVSTLKIQRTERGDSAVYLCASSPGLPGQETQYFGPGTRLLVL.

The CDR3 sequence is CASSLAEVRISLDEQFF. In DNA, the CDR3 is TGTGCCAGCAGCTTAGCCGAGGTCCGTATTTCGTTAGATGAGCAGTTCTTC. The V call is TRBV7-9, the J call TRBJ2-1; no reliable D call. V lost 0 bases to trimming and J lost 8 bases, with 20 bases between them. In germline, CDR1 is SEHNR, CDR2 FQNEAQ (reference sequence). The CDR3 runs 17 residues.

The chain carries TRBV11-2 and TRBJ2-3, with a possible D match to TRBD2 (6 bases). Germline V gene sequence: CDR1 SGHAT, CDR2 FQNNGV. The CDR3 loop spans 16 amino acids. V was cut by 1 base and J by 5 bases, with 16 bases left in between. CDR3 in amino acids: CASSLVGGRTGDTQYF. CDR3 nucleotide sequence: TGTGCCAGCAGCTTAGTAGGAGGGAGGACGGGAGATACGCAGTATTTT.

This chain uses TRBV5-1 with TRBJ1-2; TRBD1 agrees at 9 bases. J gave up 8 bases and V 4 bases, and 9 bases lay outside the gene matches. This CDR3 is 14 amino acids long. CDR1 is SGHRS and CDR2 is YFSETQ in the germline V gene. In DNA, the CDR3 is TGCGCCAGCAGCGCCGGACAGGGGTGGGAAGGCTACACCTTC. Translating it yields CASSAGQGWEGYTF.

This chain links TRBV5-1 with TRBJ1-1, with D uncertain. The CDR3 extends over 16 amino acids. V lost 4 bases and J 4 bases, leaving 20 bases between the germline ends. Germline V lookup: CDR1 SGHRS, CDR2 YFSETQ. CDR3 sequence: CASSTFPHQVSTEAFF. The CDR3 nucleotides are TGCGCCAGCAGCACTTTCCCCCACCAAGTTTCCACTGAAGCTTTCTTT.

This clonotype appeared many times. The chain carries TRBV29-1 and TRBJ2-7; possibly TRBD1 for D (5 bases). The CDR3 is 12 residues long. The V end lost 4 bases, the J end lost 5 bases, and 12 bases lay between the germline ends. Germline lookup yields CDR1 SQVTM and CDR2 ANQGSEA. The CDR3 region is CSVVRAGHEQYF. Here the CDR3 DNA reads TGCAGCGTTGTCAGGGCAGGTCACGAGCAGTACTTC.

The chain recombines TRBV5-1 with TRBJ1-5; D is perhaps TRBD1 (6 bases). Germline CDR1 reads SGHRS; CDR2 reads YFSETQ. V lost 4 bases and J lost 7, with 18 bases in between. The CDR3 has 15 residues. The CDR3 spells CASSPTWGARQPQHF. The CDR3 DNA follows: TGCGCCAGCAGCCCTACATGGGGGGCACGGCAGCCCCAGCATTTT.

This clonotype has a handful of counts. The chain combines TRBV5-1 with TRBJ2-3; TRBD2 matches at 8 bases. V lost 3 bases, J lost 4 bases, and 13 bases stayed unmatched. The CDR3 is 17 amino acids. The V gene's germline CDR1 is SGHRS and CDR2 YFSETQ. The chain's CDR3 is CASSSTRRGGVADTQYF. CDR3 in DNA: TGCGCCAGCAGCTCGACCCGCCGGGGGGGGGTAGCAGATACGCAGTATTTT.